A selection of T cell receptor beta chains follows, all from one sample in a study of blood T cell repertoires in COVID-19. Assay: immunoSEQ multiplex PCR; the TCRdb copy retains only in-frame clones and omits some. Here the sample spans 110,000 to 150,000 clones, about 90% being singletons. The sequenced sample consisted of peripheral blood. The receptors originated from a woman aged 50 to 60 with acute or convalescent COVID-19. CDR3s include the opening cysteine and the closing phenylalanine or tryptophan. A D gene is named only where the DNA matches it firmly. A clone size is listed for some rows: how often the clone was seen (once, few, many), or a class if it is expanded.

j_gene	v_gene	d_gene	abundance	CDR3aa	CDR3nt
TRBJ1-5	TRBV3-1/TRBV3-2	.	.	CASSLSGVNQPQHF	TGTGCCAGCAGCCTGTCAGGGGTCAATCAGCCCCAGCATTTT
TRBJ2-7	TRBV2	.	.	CASTVSPGGSYEQYF	TGTGCCAGCACCGTTAGTCCAGGGGGGTCCTACGAGCAGTACTTC
TRBJ1-2	TRBV7-2	TRBD1	.	CASSEGQGYGYTF	TGTGCCAGCAGCGAGGGACAGGGCTATGGCTACACCTTC
TRBJ1-2	TRBV20-1	.	.	CSAIEGVQGNYGYTF	TGCAGTGCTATTGAAGGGGTTCAGGGTAACTATGGCTACACCTTC
TRBJ2-3	TRBV30	TRBD2	.	CACTSGGAMDTQYF	TGTGCCTGCACTAGCGGGGGGGCCATGGATACGCAGTATTTT
TRBJ2-7	TRBV28	TRBD1	.	CASSLLVAPGQGHEQYF	TGTGCCAGCAGTTTGTTGGTGGCCCCGGGACAGGGCCACGAGCAGTACTTC
TRBJ1-5	TRBV7-9	TRBD1	once	CASSLEPRTGRDQPQHF	TGTGCCAGCAGCTTAGAGCCGAGGACAGGCAGGGATCAGCCCCAGCATTTT
TRBJ1-5	TRBV4-2	TRBD1	.	CASSQGQGSNNQPQHF	TGTGCCAGCAGCCAAGGACAGGGCAGTAACAATCAGCCCCAGCATTTT
TRBJ1-3	TRBV5-1	.	.	CASSLYSSGNTIYF	TGCGCCAGCAGCTTGTACAGCTCTGGAAACACCATATATTTT
TRBJ1-5	TRBV11-2	.	once	CASSINNQPQHF	TGTGCCAGCAGCATAAACAATCAGCCCCAGCATTTT
TRBJ2-3	TRBV5-1	.	.	CASSLRVGRPTDTQYF	TGCGCCAGCAGCTTGCGGGTGGGGCGCCCCACAGATACGCAGTATTTT
TRBJ1-6	TRBV11-2	.	.	CASSLGLTGTYNSPLHF	TGTGCCAGCAGCTTAGGGCTAACAGGGACCTATAATTCACCCCTCCACTTT
TRBJ1-3	TRBV6-6	.	.	CASSEAEGGNTIYF	TGTGCCAGCAGTGAGGCGGAAGGCGGAAACACCATATATTTT